The source of this TCR beta chain is a study of cytomegalovirus exposure and HLA in healthy donors. In the case of this clone: Antigen unknown.

The germline gives CDR1 SEHNR, CDR2 FQNEAQ (reference sequence). Unmatched junction bases numbered 22, after V lost 6 bases and J lost 8 bases. CDR3 size: 19 residues. Study-level points and caveats: Highest at DRB1 and lowest at HLA-C, TCR association rates differed among HLA loci in a later analysis.

PCR amplification relied on 60 Vbeta primers (plus 13 Jbeta primers). Only in-frame clones appear in the TCRdb table, and some are missing; sequencing was by immunoSEQ multiplex PCR. The sample consists of about 100,000 clones, 78% of them appearing once. Sequences were obtained from PBMCs. The chain recombines TRBV7-9 with TRBJ2-1, with 10 bases lining up with TRBD2. The receptor was derived from a woman aged 55-69 years in good health and CMV-seronegative. The CDR3 region has the DNA TGTGCCAGCAGTTACGGGACCCTTACTAGCGGGATCCGCAGGGATGAGCAGTTCTTC. Translated: CASSYGTLTSGIRRDEQFF.